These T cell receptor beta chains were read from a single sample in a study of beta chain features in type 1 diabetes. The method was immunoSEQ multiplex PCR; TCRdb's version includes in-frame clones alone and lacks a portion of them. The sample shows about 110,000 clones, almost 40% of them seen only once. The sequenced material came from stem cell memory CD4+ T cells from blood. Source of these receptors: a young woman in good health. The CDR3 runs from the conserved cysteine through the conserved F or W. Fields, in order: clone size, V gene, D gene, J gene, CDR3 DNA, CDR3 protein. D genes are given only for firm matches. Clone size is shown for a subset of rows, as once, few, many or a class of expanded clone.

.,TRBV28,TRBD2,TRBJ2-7,TGTGCCAGCAGTTTATCGGGAGGGCTCTACGAGCAGTACTTC,CASSLSGGLYEQYF
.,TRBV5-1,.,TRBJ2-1,TGCGCCAGCAGGACAGAAAACTACAATGAGCAGTTCTTC,CASRTENYNEQFF
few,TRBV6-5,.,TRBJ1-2,TGTGCCAGCAGTCTCCAGGCTTTATATGGCTACACCTTC,CASSLQALYGYTF
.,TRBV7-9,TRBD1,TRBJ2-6,TGTGCCAGCAGCTTAGCGAGGACAGGGGGACCCTCTGGGGCCAACGTCCTGACTTTC,CASSLARTGGPSGANVLTF
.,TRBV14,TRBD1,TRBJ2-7,TGTGCCAGCAGCCCATTAAGAGGGGGCAACTCCCCCTACGAGCAGTACTTC,CASSPLRGGNSPYEQYF
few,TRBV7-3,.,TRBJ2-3,TGTGCCAGCAGCCCGGACTACAGCACAGATACGCAGTATTTT,CASSPDYSTDTQYF
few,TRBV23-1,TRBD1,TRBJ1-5,TGCGCCAGCAGTCATCCGGGACAGGGGGCAAATCAGCCCCAGCATTTT,CASSHPGQGANQPQHF
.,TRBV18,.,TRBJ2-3,TGTGCCAGCTCCTCCACAGATACGCAGTATTTT,CASSSTDTQYF
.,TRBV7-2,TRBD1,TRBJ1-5,TGTGCCAGCAGTCCTCAGGGACAGCCTAATCAGCCCCAGCATTTT,CASSPQGQPNQPQHF
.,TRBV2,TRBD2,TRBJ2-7,TGTGCCATCAATCCGATACTAGCGGGGGACGGCGAGCAGTACTTC,CAINPILAGDGEQYF
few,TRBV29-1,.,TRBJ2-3,TGCAGCGTTGGGGTGGCAGGGGATAGTACAGATACGCAGTATTTT,CSVGVAGDSTDTQYF
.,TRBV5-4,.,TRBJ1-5,TGTGCCAGCGGGAGCTTGGGTCAGCCCCAGCATTTT,CASGSLGQPQHF
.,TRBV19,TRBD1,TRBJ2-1,TGTGCCAGTAGCCGTAGGGGGCGCCACAATGAGCAGTTCTTC,CASSRRGRHNEQFF
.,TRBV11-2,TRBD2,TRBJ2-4,TGTGCCAGCAGCTGTGGGACTAGCGGGAGGAGCATTCAGTACTTC,CASSCGTSGRSIQYF
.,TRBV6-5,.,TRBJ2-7,TGTGCCAGCAGTTACTCAGGGGTTACCTACGAGCAGTACTTC,CASSYSGVTYEQYF
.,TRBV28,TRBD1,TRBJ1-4,TGTGCCAGCAGTCTCCTGGGACAGGGGGCGCAAAAACTGTTTTTT,CASSLLGQGAQKLFF
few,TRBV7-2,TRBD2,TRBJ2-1,TGTGCCAGCAGCTTAGGTAGCGGGAGATACAATGAGCAGTTCTTC,CASSLGSGRYNEQFF
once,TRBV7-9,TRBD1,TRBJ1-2,TGTGCCAGCAGCTTAGGGACAGGGGGCCATGGCTACACCTTC,CASSLGTGGHGYTF
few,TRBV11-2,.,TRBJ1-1,TGTGCCAGCAGGAAAGCGGGAAGTAAGAACACTGAAGCTTTCTTT,CASRKAGSKNTEAFF
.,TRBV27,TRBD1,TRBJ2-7,TGTGCCAGCAGTTTAGTCCACAGGGGTCCATACGAGCAGTACTTC,CASSLVHRGPYEQYF
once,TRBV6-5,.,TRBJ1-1,TGTGCCAGCAGTGTACAGGGTCGGAACACTGAAGCTTTCTTT,CASSVQGRNTEAFF
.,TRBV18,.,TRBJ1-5,TGTGCCAGCTCACAGTGGGACATTAGGTTTGGTCGCAGCAATCAGCCCCAGCATTTT,CASSQWDIRFGRSNQPQHF
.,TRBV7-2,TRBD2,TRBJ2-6,TGTGCCATAGCGGGAGGGCTTACTCGAGGCTCTGGGGCCAACGTCCTGACTTTC,CAIAGGLTRGSGANVLTF
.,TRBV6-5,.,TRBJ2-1,TGTGCCAGCAGTTACTCCGGCGGATGGAATGAGCAGTTCTTC,CASSYSGGWNEQFF
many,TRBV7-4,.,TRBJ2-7,TGTGCCAGCCCGGGAGACCTTGGCGAGCAGTACTTC,CASPGDLGEQYF
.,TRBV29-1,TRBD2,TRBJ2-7,TGCAGCGTAGCCGGACTAGTGGGCCCCTACGAGCAGTACTTC,CSVAGLVGPYEQYF
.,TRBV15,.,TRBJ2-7,TGTGCCACCAGCAGAGATCTGCTCGGGAGAGCCAACGAGCAGTACTTC,CATSRDLLGRANEQYF
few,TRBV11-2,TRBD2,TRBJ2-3,TGTGCCAGCACCCAAGAGCTAGCGGGAGGAGGGGATACGCAGTATTTT,CASTQELAGGGDTQYF
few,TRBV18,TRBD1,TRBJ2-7,TGTGCCAGCTCACCCGCCAGGGGGTACGAGCAGTACTTC,CASSPARGYEQYF
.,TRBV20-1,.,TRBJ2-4,TGCAGTGCTAGCCTAAACATTCAGTACTTC,CSASLNIQYF
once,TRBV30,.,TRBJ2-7,TGTGCCTGGCGTCTTACGGGGAATTCGGTCTACGAGCAGTACTTC,CAWRLTGNSVYEQYF
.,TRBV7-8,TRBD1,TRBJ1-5,TGTGCCAGCAGCCTCGGGACAGCTTTTAATCAGCCCCAGCATTTT,CASSLGTAFNQPQHF
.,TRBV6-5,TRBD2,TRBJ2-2,TGTGCCAGCAGGCTAGCGGGAGTGGGTACCGGGGAGCTGTTTTTT,CASRLAGVGTGELFF
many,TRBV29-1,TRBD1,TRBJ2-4,TGCAGCGTGGGCAGGGGGCAGGGAAACATTCAGTACTTC,CSVGRGQGNIQYF
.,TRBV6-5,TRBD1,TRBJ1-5,TGTGCCAGCAGTTGGGACAGAAATCAGCCCCAGCATTTT,CASSWDRNQPQHF
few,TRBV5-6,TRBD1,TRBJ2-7,TGTGCCAGCAGCCGACGACAGGGCCACGAGCAGTACTTC,CASSRRQGHEQYF
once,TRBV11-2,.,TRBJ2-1,TGTGCCAGCAGCTTATTGGAGGGCCTGGGTGAGCAGTTCTTC,CASSLLEGLGEQFF
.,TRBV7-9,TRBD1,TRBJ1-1,TGTGCCAGCAGCCCCCAGGGGGCGGGCACTGAAGCTTTCTTT,CASSPQGAGTEAFF
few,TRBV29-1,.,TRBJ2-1,TGCAGCGTTGGTCGGCAAGGTAGGGGTGAGCAGTTCTTC,CSVGRQGRGEQFF
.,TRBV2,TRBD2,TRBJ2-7,TGTGCCAGCAGTCCTATACGAGGGACTAGCGCTTCTCACGAGCAGTACTTC,CASSPIRGTSASHEQYF
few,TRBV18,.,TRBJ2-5,TGTGCCAGCTCCCCCGCTTCCGCGGGTTCACGAGAGACCCAGTACTTC,CASSPASAGSRETQYF
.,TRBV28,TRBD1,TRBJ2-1,TGTGCCAGCAGTTCCGCCGGGACAGGGTCTTTCAATGAGCAGTTCTTC,CASSSAGTGSFNEQFF
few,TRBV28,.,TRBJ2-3,TGTGCCAGCAGTTTGAGGGATATGGCGCAGTATTTT,CASSLRDMAQYF
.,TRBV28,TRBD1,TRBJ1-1,TGTGCCAGCAGGCGAGGGGGGACAGGGACGTCGGGAGCTTTCTTT,CASRRGGTGTSGAFF
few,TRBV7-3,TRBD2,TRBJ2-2,TGTGCCAGCAGCACGGGACTAGAAACCGGGGAGCTGTTTTTT,CASSTGLETGELFF
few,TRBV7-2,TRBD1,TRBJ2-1,TGTGCCAGCAGCTTACAGGGGGCTTACTACAATGAGCAGTTCTTC,CASSLQGAYYNEQFF
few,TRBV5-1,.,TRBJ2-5,TGCGCCAGCAGCTCACAGCAAGAGACCCAGTACTTC,CASSSQQETQYF
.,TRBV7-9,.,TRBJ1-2,TGTGCCAGCAGCACAAATACAGGGTCTCGGGTGAATGGCTACACCTTC,CASSTNTGSRVNGYTF
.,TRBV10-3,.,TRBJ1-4,TGTGCCATCAGTGAGGGGCACAGGGTTAATGAAAAACTGTTTTTT,CAISEGHRVNEKLFF